The clone carrying this T cell receptor (beta chain) occurred a few times. The target antigen is unknown. The CDR3 has 14 residues. TCRdb fed the 5' RACE reads into MiXCR, producing one record per CDR3 protein. The sample yields 690,000 or so distinct CDR3 sequences, 8.6% seen once. The sample belongs to a study of identical twins. Study-wide findings and caveats: Models underpredicted monozygotic twin sharing of out-of-frame TCR alpha.

These data also featured in a second study, about yellow fever vaccine responses in identical twins.

This TCR came from a woman aged 18 to 35 in good health. The specimen sequenced was PBMCs. The gene calls are TRBV21-1 and TRBJ2-2; the table assigns TRBD1, which was not confirmed against the DNA. TRBV21-1 is marked as a pseudogene. The CDR3 sequence is CASSNPRGTGELFF. In nucleotides, the CDR3 is TGTGCCAGCAGCAATCCCCGGGGAACCGGGGAGCTGTTTTTT.